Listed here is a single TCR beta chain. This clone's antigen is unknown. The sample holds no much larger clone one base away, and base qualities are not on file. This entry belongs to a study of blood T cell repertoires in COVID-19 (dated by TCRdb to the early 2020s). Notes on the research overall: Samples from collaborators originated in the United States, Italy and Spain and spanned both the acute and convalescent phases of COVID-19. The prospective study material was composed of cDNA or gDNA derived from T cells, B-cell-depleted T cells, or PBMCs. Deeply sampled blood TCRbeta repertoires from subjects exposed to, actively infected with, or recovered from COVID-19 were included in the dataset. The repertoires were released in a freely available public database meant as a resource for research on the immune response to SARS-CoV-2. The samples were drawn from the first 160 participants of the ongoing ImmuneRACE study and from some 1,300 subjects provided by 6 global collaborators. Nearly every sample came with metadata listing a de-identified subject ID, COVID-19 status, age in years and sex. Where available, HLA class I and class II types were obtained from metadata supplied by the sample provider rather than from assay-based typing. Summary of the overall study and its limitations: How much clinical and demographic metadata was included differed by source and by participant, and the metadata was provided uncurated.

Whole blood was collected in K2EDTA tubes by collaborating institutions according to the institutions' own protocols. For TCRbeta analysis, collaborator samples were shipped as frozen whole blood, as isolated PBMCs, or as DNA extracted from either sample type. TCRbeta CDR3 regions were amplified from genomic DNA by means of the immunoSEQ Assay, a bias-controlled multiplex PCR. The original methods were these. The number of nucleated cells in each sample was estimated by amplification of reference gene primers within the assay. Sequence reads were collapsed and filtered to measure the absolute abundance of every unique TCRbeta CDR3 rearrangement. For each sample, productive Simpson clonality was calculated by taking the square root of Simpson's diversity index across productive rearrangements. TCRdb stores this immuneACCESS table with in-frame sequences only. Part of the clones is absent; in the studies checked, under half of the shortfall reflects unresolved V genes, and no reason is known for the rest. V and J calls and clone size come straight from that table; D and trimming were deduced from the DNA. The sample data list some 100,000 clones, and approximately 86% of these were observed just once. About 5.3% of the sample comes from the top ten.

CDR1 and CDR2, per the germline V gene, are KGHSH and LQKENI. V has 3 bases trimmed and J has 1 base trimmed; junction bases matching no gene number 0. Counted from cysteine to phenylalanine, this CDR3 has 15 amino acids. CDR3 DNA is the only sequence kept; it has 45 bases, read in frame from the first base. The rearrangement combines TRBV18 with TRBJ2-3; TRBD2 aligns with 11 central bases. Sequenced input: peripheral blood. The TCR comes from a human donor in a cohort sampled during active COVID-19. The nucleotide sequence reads TGTGCCAGCTCACCGACTAGCGGGGGCACAGATACGCAGTATTTT. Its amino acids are CASSPTSGGTDTQYF.